This T cell receptor beta chain was identified in a study of blood T cell repertoires in COVID-19. The table lists this clone with a few counts. The CDR3 is made up of 14 amino acids. V was clipped by 2 bases and J by 7 bases; unmatched bases: 8. The germline V gene has CDR1 SGHNT and CDR2 YENEEA. Some clones are missing from TCRdb's copy, which holds only in-frame ones; the method was immunoSEQ multiplex PCR. The profile shows just under 60,000 clones, around 87% of them singletons. The chain recombines TRBV11-3 with TRBJ2-7, with TRBD1 identical over 7 bases. This clonotype originated in a human donor with active COVID-19. The donor label of this sample is uncertain. The sample consisted of peripheral blood. CDR3 nucleotides: TGTGCCAGCAGCTTATCGGGACAGCTAATGGAGCAGTACTTC. The encoded protein is CASSLSGQLMEQYF.